Listed below are T cell receptor beta chains from one sample, sequenced in a study of blood T cell repertoires in COVID-19. Some clones are missing from TCRdb's copy, which holds only in-frame ones; the method was immunoSEQ multiplex PCR. This sample yields about 330,000 clones, of which more than 75% are seen a single time; about 1.6% belongs to the top ten. The specimen was peripheral blood. These receptors were collected from a woman in her 50s with acute or convalescent COVID-19. CDR3s include the opening cysteine and the closing phenylalanine or tryptophan. Each record gives: clone size, J gene, V gene, D gene, CDR3 protein, CDR3 DNA. The D gene is left open where the match is weak. The listing skips clone size in some rows; elsewhere it reads once, few, many or a size class.

clone size: .
J gene: TRBJ2-1
V gene: TRBV18
D gene: TRBD2
CDR3 protein: CASSPTGLAGGIEQFF
CDR3 DNA: TGTGCCAGCTCACCAACGGGACTAGCGGGAGGGATTGAGCAGTTCTTC

clone size: .
J gene: TRBJ2-7
V gene: TRBV7-2
D gene: .
CDR3 protein: CASSARTDDYEQYF
CDR3 DNA: TGTGCCAGCAGCGCACGGACAGACGACTACGAGCAGTACTTC

clone size: .
J gene: TRBJ1-3
V gene: TRBV7-2
D gene: .
CDR3 protein: CASSSTGLSGNTIYF
CDR3 DNA: TGTGCCAGCAGCTCGACAGGCCTCTCTGGAAACACCATATATTTT

clone size: .
J gene: TRBJ2-1
V gene: TRBV5-1
D gene: .
CDR3 protein: CASFPGVGIYNEQFF
CDR3 DNA: TGCGCCAGCTTCCCCGGGGTAGGGATCTACAATGAGCAGTTCTTC

clone size: .
J gene: TRBJ1-2
V gene: TRBV6-5
D gene: .
CDR3 protein: CASSYSEGIGYGYTF
CDR3 DNA: TGTGCCAGCAGTTACTCGGAGGGGATCGGGTATGGCTACACCTTC

clone size: .
J gene: TRBJ2-6
V gene: TRBV28
D gene: .
CDR3 protein: CASSRGTSSGANVLTF
CDR3 DNA: TGTGCCAGCAGTCGGGGGACTTCCTCTGGGGCCAACGTCCTGACTTTC

clone size: .
J gene: TRBJ2-1
V gene: TRBV30
D gene: .
CDR3 protein: CAWSRAYNEQFF
CDR3 DNA: TGTGCCTGGTCGCGAGCCTACAATGAGCAGTTCTTC

clone size: .
J gene: TRBJ1-3
V gene: TRBV28
D gene: TRBD1
CDR3 protein: CASSSQTGRGVNTIYF
CDR3 DNA: TGTGCCAGCAGTTCCCAGACAGGGCGGGGTGTAAACACCATATATTTT

clone size: .
J gene: TRBJ1-4
V gene: TRBV2
D gene: .
CDR3 protein: CASIRVAANEKLFF
CDR3 DNA: TGTGCCAGCATTCGGGTGGCGGCTAATGAAAAACTGTTTTTT

clone size: .
J gene: TRBJ1-6
V gene: TRBV3-1/TRBV3-2
D gene: .
CDR3 protein: CASSQGGGDNSPLHF
CDR3 DNA: TGTGCCAGCAGCCAAGGTGGAGGGGATAATTCACCCCTCCACTTT

clone size: .
J gene: TRBJ2-1
V gene: TRBV5-1
D gene: TRBD2
CDR3 protein: CASSLDSGTFYNEQFF
CDR3 DNA: TGCGCCAGCAGCTTAGATAGCGGGACTTTCTACAATGAGCAGTTCTTC

clone size: .
J gene: TRBJ1-1
V gene: TRBV5-1
D gene: TRBD1
CDR3 protein: CASSETGGTEAFF
CDR3 DNA: TGCGCCAGCAGCGAAACAGGGGGCACTGAAGCTTTCTTT

clone size: .
J gene: TRBJ2-2
V gene: TRBV5-4
D gene: TRBD2
CDR3 protein: CASSPGTRTGELFF
CDR3 DNA: TGTGCCAGCAGCCCCGGGACTAGGACCGGGGAGCTGTTTTTT

clone size: .
J gene: TRBJ2-3
V gene: TRBV7-9
D gene: TRBD2
CDR3 protein: CASSSSGRLETDTQYF
CDR3 DNA: TGTGCCAGCAGCTCTAGCGGGAGGCTGGAGACAGATACGCAGTATTTT

clone size: .
J gene: TRBJ2-1
V gene: TRBV6-6
D gene: .
CDR3 protein: CATTKVIGDEQFF
CDR3 DNA: TGTGCCACCACAAAAGTAATAGGGGATGAGCAGTTCTTC

clone size: .
J gene: TRBJ1-1
V gene: TRBV29-1
D gene: TRBD1
CDR3 protein: CSALRDRRATEAFF
CDR3 DNA: TGCAGCGCCCTCCGGGACAGGAGAGCCACTGAAGCTTTCTTT

clone size: .
J gene: TRBJ2-7
V gene: TRBV7-2
D gene: TRBD1
CDR3 protein: CASSLSGGSYEQYF
CDR3 DNA: TGTGCCAGCAGCTTATCAGGGGGCTCGTACGAGCAGTACTTC

clone size: .
J gene: TRBJ2-3
V gene: TRBV18
D gene: TRBD2
CDR3 protein: CASSPPASGSMTDTQYF
CDR3 DNA: TGTGCCAGCTCACCACCGGCTAGCGGGAGTATGACAGATACGCAGTATTTT

clone size: .
J gene: TRBJ1-5
V gene: TRBV6-2/TRBV6-3
D gene: .
CDR3 protein: CASSYRRQSNQPQHF
CDR3 DNA: TGTGCCAGCAGTTACCGCCGACAAAGCAATCAGCCCCAGCATTTT

clone size: .
J gene: TRBJ2-5
V gene: TRBV18
D gene: .
CDR3 protein: CASSPLTDGQYF
CDR3 DNA: TGTGCCAGCTCACCATTGACCGACGGGCAGTACTTC

clone size: .
J gene: TRBJ2-2
V gene: TRBV28
D gene: TRBD2
CDR3 protein: CATGGVGELFF
CDR3 DNA: TGTGCAACCGGGGGGGTCGGGGAGCTGTTTTTT

clone size: .
J gene: TRBJ2-7
V gene: TRBV30
D gene: TRBD2
CDR3 protein: CAWDRGGQVQDEQYF
CDR3 DNA: TGTGCCTGGGACCGCGGGGGTCAGGTTCAGGACGAGCAGTACTTC

clone size: .
J gene: TRBJ1-1
V gene: TRBV27
D gene: TRBD1
CDR3 protein: CASSLGQGVRTEAFF
CDR3 DNA: TGTGCCAGCAGTTTGGGACAGGGGGTTCGCACTGAAGCTTTCTTT

clone size: .
J gene: TRBJ2-5
V gene: TRBV29-1
D gene: TRBD2
CDR3 protein: CSVEDWGGLAQETQYF
CDR3 DNA: TGCAGCGTTGAAGATTGGGGAGGGTTGGCCCAAGAGACCCAGTACTTC

clone size: .
J gene: TRBJ1-1
V gene: TRBV5-1
D gene: .
CDR3 protein: CASSRDRGNTEAFF
CDR3 DNA: TGCGCCAGCAGCCGTGACAGAGGCAACACTGAAGCTTTCTTT

clone size: .
J gene: TRBJ2-3
V gene: TRBV6-5
D gene: TRBD1
CDR3 protein: CASTTGSTDTQYF
CDR3 DNA: TGTGCCAGTACGACAGGGAGCACAGATACGCAGTATTTT

clone size: once
J gene: TRBJ2-7
V gene: TRBV5-4
D gene: TRBD2
CDR3 protein: CASSPGLARGPRYEQYF
CDR3 DNA: TGTGCCAGCAGCCCTGGACTAGCGAGAGGCCCTCGCTACGAGCAGTACTTC

clone size: .
J gene: TRBJ2-1
V gene: TRBV6-6
D gene: .
CDR3 protein: CASSPGAGRPYNEQFF
CDR3 DNA: TGTGCCAGCAGCCCAGGGGCCGGGAGGCCCTACAATGAGCAGTTCTTC